What follows are 28 T cell receptor beta chains derived from one specimen sequenced in a study of tumor and adjacent non-tumor tissue in lung cancer. TCRbeta libraries were built with three rounds of nested PCR, modified from ARM-PCR. MiXCR, run by TCRdb on the multiplex PCR reads, gives a single entry per CDR3 protein. Found here are tens of thousands of distinct CDR3 sequences, less than 80% of them singletons; the top ten hold 18%. This sample's RNA came from whole unsorted tissue. The sample was lung tumor tissue. Receptor source: a man aged 55-75 years with non-small cell lung cancer.

This clonotype has a single count. Because it lacks the conserved phenylalanine or tryptophan at the end, this CDR3 is likely a read error. Because the CDR3's place on the DNA is in doubt, the DNA is left out and the CDR3 is given as listed by TCRdb. The chain links TRBV4-1 to TRBJ1-1. Ends included, the CDR3 has 13 residues. In germline, CDR1 is MGHRA, CDR2 YSYEKL. CDR3 loop: CASNQASNTETFS.

The chain is built from TRBV5-4 and TRBJ1-4; tentative D call: TRBD1 (6 bases). Germline V gene sequence: CDR1 SGHNT, CDR2 YYREEE (reference sequence). The CDR3 runs to 15 residues. V was trimmed by 4 bases and J by 10 bases, leaving 20 bases between them. For the CDR3, the DNA is TGTGCCAGCAGCACGGGGCAGGGGACTTTTGGAAAACTGTTTTTT. It translates to CASSTGQGTFGKLFF.

Details on this clonotype: Compared with germline, one end of the junction differs, possibly owing to a read error. The rearrangement links TRBV4-1 to TRBJ1-1; D not certain. The CDR3 runs 15 residues. Per germline, CDR1 MGHRA and CDR2 YSYEKL. CDR3 in amino acids: CASSQDYRVNTEAIF. CDR3 in DNA: TGCGCCAGCAGCCAAGATTACAGAGTGAACACTGAAGCTATCTTC.

This chain connects TRBV11-1 to TRBJ1-1; 7 positions match TRBD1. CDR3 length: 16 amino acids. In germline, CDR1 is SGHAT, CDR2 FQDESV (reference sequence). The V segment lost 8 bases and the J segment 2 bases; nucleotides outside the gene matches: 14. CDR3 sequence reads: CASLFRDSTVNTEAFF. The CDR3 nucleotides read TGTGCCAGCTTATTCAGGGACAGCACAGTTAACACTGAAGCTTTCTTT.

In this sample, this clonotype turned up many times. The chain carries TRBV20-1 and TRBJ1-1, with TRBD1 identical over 7 bases. The CDR3 runs to 14 residues. The germline V gene encodes CDR1 DFQATT and CDR2 SNEGSKA (reference sequence). With V trimmed by 3 bases and J by 1 base, 5 bases remained unmatched. This CDR3 is CSASPRDRNTEAFF. In DNA form, the CDR3 reads TGCAGTGCTAGCCCCCGGGACAGGAACACTGAAGCTTTCTTT.

The chain employs TRBV20-1 and TRBJ2-5; D uncertain. From germline, CDR1 is DFQATT and CDR2 SNEGSKA (reference sequence). CDR3 length: 11 residues. Trimming pared 7 bases from V and 5 bases from J, leaving 11 bases between. DNA of the CDR3: TGCAGTGGCCTGTGTGGGGAGACCCAGTACTTC. Its translation: CSGLCGETQYF.

The chain couples TRBV29-1 to TRBJ2-5, with 10 bases lining up with TRBD1. Germline V lookup: CDR1 SQVTM, CDR2 ANQGSEA. The CDR3 has 13 residues. The trim removed 7 bases at V and 4 bases at J, leaving 6 bases unmatched. CDR3 bases: TGCAGCGCCCCGGGACAGGGGCGAGAGACCCAGTACTTC. It codes for CSAPGQGRETQYF.

About this clonotype itself: With a much larger clone just one base away, this may be a read error. The CDR3 reads CGARAPGLQRANEQFF. The CDR3 DNA reads as TGCGGTGCTAGAGCCCCGGGACTACAGAGGGCCAATGAGCAGTTCTTC. The genes are TRBV20-1 and TRBJ2-1, with 7 bases lining up with TRBD2. The germline V gene encodes CDR1 DFQATT and CDR2 SNEGSKA (reference sequence). This CDR3 contains 16 residues.

This clonotype has a count of ten or more. The chain recombines TRBV20-1 with TRBJ2-5; 9 bases fit TRBD2. Germline lookup yields CDR1 DFQATT and CDR2 SNEGSKA (reference sequence). CDR3 length: 17 amino acids. With V trimmed by 1 base and J by 6 bases, 15 bases remained unmatched. The CDR3 nucleotides read TGCAGTGCTAGAGCACTGCTAGGGGCGGGGGGGTTAAAGACCCAGTACTTC. It translates to CSARALLGAGGLKTQYF.

The chain has TRBV25-1 and TRBJ2-3; unclear D gene. V was clipped by 0 bases and J by 2 bases, with 3 bases between them. Germline CDR1 and CDR2: MGHDK and SYGVNS. The CDR3 spans 13 residues. The CDR3 sequence is CASSEYNTDTQYF. The CDR3 bases are TGTGCCAGCAGTGAATATAACACAGATACGCAGTATTTT.

This clonotype was found many times. The chain recombines TRBV6-2 or TRBV6-3 with TRBJ2-5; a possible D gene is TRBD2 (6 bases). CDR1 MNHEY and CDR2 SVGEGT come from the germline V gene. The CDR3 runs 15 residues. The ends were cut back, 7 bases at V and 2 bases at J, with 17 bases in the middle. The CDR3 spells CASKMGTADQETQYF. The CDR3 DNA reads TGTGCCAGCAAGATGGGGACTGCTGATCAAGAGACCCAGTACTTC.

With respect to this clonotype: One base away lies a much larger clone, so this may be a sequencing read error. The final CDR3 position lacks the conserved phenylalanine or tryptophan, pointing to a likely read error. The chain carries TRBV7-9 and TRBJ1-6; no clear D. This CDR3 is 15 amino acids long. The germline V gene has CDR1 SEHNR and CDR2 FQNEAQ (reference sequence). The V end was cut by 0 bases, the J end by 10 bases, with 13 bases between. The CDR3, as DNA: TGTGCCAGCAGCTTAGCTGTTGGCAGGACCTCACCCCTCCACTAT. Amino acids: CASSLAVGRTSPLHY.

To note about this clonotype: One base away lies a much larger clone, so this may be a sequencing read error. The CDR3 protein is CASSQESEQDTDTQYF. The CDR3 DNA sequence: TGCGCCAGCAGCCAAGAGTCGGAACAAGACACAGATACGCAGTATTTT. V is TRBV4-3 and J is TRBJ2-3; D remains unclear. The CDR3 spans 16 residues. V lost 0 bases and J lost 2, with 12 bases in between. Germline lookup yields CDR1 LGHNA and CDR2 YSLEER.

This clonotype has more than one count but fewer than ten. This could be a read error, since a much larger clone is one nucleotide away. Because it lacks the conserved phenylalanine or tryptophan at the end, this CDR3 is likely a read error. DNA of the CDR3: TGTGCCAGCAGCTTGAGGAGGGGGCGGGTCACAGATACGCAGTATCTT. Its translation is CASSLRRGRVTDTQYL. The gene calls are TRBV5-6 and TRBJ2-3; D possibly corresponds to TRBD1 (7 bases). The CDR3 runs 16 residues. V was pared by 1 base and J by 2 bases, with 14 bases between. Germline loops: CDR1 SGHDT, CDR2 YYEEEE.

This clonotype was found a few times. Just one base apart from a much larger clone, this may be a read error. This chain joins TRBV29-1 and TRBJ2-5; perhaps D is TRBD1 or TRBD2 (5 bases each). The CDR3 consists of 15 residues. V lost 4 bases and J 5 bases, leaving 20 bases between the germline ends. From germline, CDR1 is SQVTM and CDR2 ANQGSEA. As DNA, the CDR3 is TGCAGCGTTGGAGGGGCGAAGCCATCTGGGGAGACCCAGTACTTC. Its translation is CSVGGAKPSGETQYF.

As regards this clonotype: A much larger clone is a single base away; this may be a read error. The chain joins TRBV30 to TRBJ1-5; no reliable D call. Per the germline V gene, CDR1 is GTSNPN and CDR2 is SVGIG (reference sequence). The CDR3 extends over 13 amino acids. CDR3 residues: CAWSEMRDQSQHF. The CDR3 DNA reads as TGTGCCTGGAGCGAGATGAGGGATCAGTCCCAGCATTTT.

Concerning this clonotype: A junction boundary mismatches the germline segment, possibly from a read error. The gene calls are TRBV4-3 and TRBJ1-3; 10 positions agree with TRBD1. Germline CDR1 reads LGHNA; CDR2 reads YSLEER. CDR3 length: 15 residues. CDR3 sequence reads: CASSQGTGVENTIYF. Written as DNA, the CDR3 is TGCGCCAGCAGTCAAGGGACAGGGGTCGAAAACACCATATATTTT.

This clonotype was observed many times. The CDR3 here is CASSGTSGHTSTDTQYF. The CDR3 DNA is TGTGCCAGCAGTGGGACTAGCGGACACACTAGCACAGATACGCAGTATTTT. The chain joins TRBV12-3 or TRBV12-4 to TRBJ2-3; TRBD2 aligns across 11 bases. The CDR3 has 17 amino acids. The V and J ends lost 5 bases and 0 bases, in that order; junction bases with no gene match: 7.

The V gene is TRBV29-1, the J gene TRBJ2-7; D remains ambiguous. CDR1 SQVTM and CDR2 ANQGSEA come from the germline V gene. Trimming took off 8 bases at V and 2 bases at J, with 13 bases between the two ends. The CDR3 is made up of 12 amino acids. DNA of the CDR3: TGCAGCTTCACTACAGAGCCCTACGAGCAGTACTTC. Translation: CSFTTEPYEQYF.

To note about this clonotype: An end of the junction differs from the germline gene, which may be a read error. This sequence joins TRBV6-2 or TRBV6-3 and TRBJ2-1, with D tentatively TRBD2 (5 bases). This CDR3 is 16 amino acids long. Germline V CDR1 and CDR2: MNHEY, SVGEGT. CDR3 in amino acids: CASSLTSGFAYNEQLF. The CDR3, as DNA: TGCGCCAGCAGCTTAACTAGTGGATTCGCCTACAATGAGCAGCTCTTC.

This clonotype was recorded only once. A read error may account for a junction end that differs from germline. The chain recombines TRBV5-1 with TRBJ2-1; 9 bases fit TRBD2. CDR1 and CDR2 (germline): SGHRS, YFSETQ. The CDR3 has 14 residues. The CDR3 DNA follows: TGCGCCAGCAACTTGCGGGGGGGCCATAATGAGCAGTTCTTC. As protein: CASNLRGGHNEQFF. The full variable domain, rest sourced from reference TRBV5-1 and TRBJ2-1, is KAGVTQTPRYLIKTRGQQVTLSCSPISGHRSVSWYQQTPGQGLQFLFEYFSETQRNKGNFPGRFSGRQFSNSRSEMNVSTLELGDSALYLCASNLRGGHNEQFFGPGTRLTVL.

This clonotype was recorded a few times. This chain uses TRBV5-1 with TRBJ1-1, with D possibly TRBD1 on 5 matching bases. The length of the CDR3 is 14 residues. The germline gives CDR1 SGHRS, CDR2 YFSETQ. Trimming removed 1 base from V and 3 bases from J, with 10 bases in between. The CDR3 loop reads CASSLFQGHTEAFF. The DNA for the CDR3 is TGCGCCAGCAGCTTGTTCCAGGGCCACACTGAAGCTTTCTTT.

About this clonotype: This likely comes from a read error, as the CDR3 has no conserved phenylalanine or tryptophan at its end. This chain connects TRBV29-1 to TRBJ1-1; TRBD1 agrees at 7 bases. The CDR3 sequence is 13 residues long. The germline CDR1 and CDR2 sequences are SQVTM and ANQGSEA. The CDR3 nucleotides are TGCAGTGTTGACGGGACAGTGAACACTGAAGCTTTCTAT. This sequence encodes CSVDGTVNTEAFY.

A remark on this clonotype: A junction boundary mismatches the germline segment, possibly from a read error. The chain uses TRBV5-4 and TRBJ2-1; D possibly uses TRBD1 or TRBD2 (5 bases each). Germline loops: CDR1 SGHNT, CDR2 YYREEE (reference sequence). The CDR3 has 17 residues. CDR3 nucleotide sequence: TGTGCCAGCGCCGGGACCACACCTCGAAGCTCCTACAATAAGCAATTCTTC. Its protein is CASAGTTPRSSYNKQFF. The variable domain in full, completed from reference TRBV5-4 and TRBJ2-1, reads ETGVTQSPTHLIKTRGQQVTLRCSSQSGHNTVSWYQQALGQGPQFIFQYYREEENGRGNFPPRFSGLQFPNYSSELNVNALELDDSALYLCASAGTTPRSSYNKQFFGPGTRLTVL.

The chain is built from TRBV28 and TRBJ2-1, with 8 bases that match TRBD1. J was trimmed by 6 bases and V by 6 bases; bases with no gene match: 7. Germline values: CDR1 MDHEN, CDR2 SYDVKM. This CDR3 region has 14 residues. The CDR3 sequence is CASSRGRTLNEQFF. The CDR3 nucleotides read TGTGCCAGCAGCAGGGGGCGTACTCTCAATGAGCAGTTCTTC.

Note on this clonotype: Given the absence of the conserved phenylalanine or tryptophan at the CDR3 end, a read error is likely. The DNA is omitted, as the CDR3 cannot be located on it reliably, and the CDR3 follows TCRdb's listing. The CDR3 sequence is CASSHRTYTATLYL. The gene calls are TRBV11-2 and TRBJ2-3. Germline V lookup: CDR1 SGHAT, CDR2 FQNNGV. The CDR3 length equals 14 residues, ends included.

As to this clonotype: A clone one base away is much larger, so this may be a read error. This sequence joins TRBV20-1 and TRBJ2-1, with D maybe TRBD2 (5 bases). CDR3 length equals 11 residues. Trimming removed 4 bases at V and 8 bases at J, with 9 bases between. Germline CDR1 DFQATT, CDR2 SNEGSKA (reference sequence). The CDR3 DNA reads as TGCAGTGCTAATTTGAGGGATGAGCAGTTCTTC. Translation: CSANLRDEQFF.

V gene TRBV2 combines with J gene TRBJ2-5; either TRBD1 or TRBD2 may supply D (5 bases each). Germline V lookup: CDR1 SNHLY, CDR2 FYNNEI. The length of the CDR3 is 16 residues. Trimming pared 6 bases from V and 2 bases from J, leaving 19 bases between. The CDR3 sequence is CASSAHAAGTQETQYF. For the CDR3, the DNA is TGTGCCAGCAGCGCGCACGCGGCAGGGACGCAAGAGACCCAGTACTTC.